This entry lists 27 T cell receptor beta chains sequenced from one sample in a study of cytomegalovirus exposure and HLA in healthy donors. The primer mix had 60 Vbeta and 13 Jbeta primers. Profiling relied on immunoSEQ multiplex PCR, and the TCRdb table lists in-frame clones only, not all of them. The repertoire holds 120,000 or so clones, with approximately 15% as singletons. The sample comprised PBMCs. These receptors were taken from a woman aged 18 to 35 in good health and CMV-seronegative.

This clone has a handful of counts. The genes are TRBV28 and TRBJ1-2, with 10 bases that match TRBD1. From germline, CDR1 is MDHEN and CDR2 SYDVKM. V lost 5 bases, J lost 4 bases, and 7 bases stayed unmatched. The CDR3 has 15 amino acids. The CDR3 spells CASSTWTGGTYGYTF. The CDR3 DNA reads as TGTGCCAGCAGTACCTGGACAGGGGGGACCTATGGCTACACCTTC.

The chain links TRBV29-1 to TRBJ2-5; 9 bases align to TRBD1. TRBJ2-7 explains the end of the DNA better; the J call may be wrong. Germline-derived CDR1 and CDR2 are SQVTM and ANQGSEA. This CDR3 has 13 residues. The CDR3 region has the DNA TGCAGCGTTTCGGGACAGGGTGGCGACGAGCAGTACTTC. Amino acid sequence: CSVSGQGGDEQYF.

This clone turned up a few times. The chain joins TRBV29-1 to TRBJ2-3; 8 bases match TRBD2. The junction had 13 bases not matched to a gene; V was cut back by 6 bases and J by 8 bases. This CDR3 contains 14 residues. Germline assignment: CDR1 SQVTM and CDR2 ANQGSEA. DNA for the CDR3: TGCAGCGTCCAATTGAGCGGGAGCGTAGCTACGCAGTATTTT. Its translation: CSVQLSGSVATQYF.

This chain connects TRBV7-6 to TRBJ2-7; D unresolved. The V gene lost 2 bases and the J gene lost 3 bases, with 8 bases spanning the gap. The length of the CDR3 is 13 residues. Per germline, CDR1 SGHVS and CDR2 FNYEAQ. Here the CDR3 DNA reads TGTGCCAGCAGCTTATCAGGTATCTACGAGCAGTACTTC. This gives the protein CASSLSGIYEQYF.

This clone has only a few counts. The rearrangement joins TRBV4-1 to TRBJ1-2; maybe TRBD1 (5 bases). CDR3 length: 14 residues. The V and J ends lost 1 base and 6 bases respectively, with 12 bases between them. Germline V gene lookup returns CDR1 MGHRA and CDR2 YSYEKL. CDR3 bases: TGCGCCAGCAGCCAAGTCCGGGGGAGCAATGGCTACACCTTC. Protein sequence: CASSQVRGSNGYTF.

The chain links TRBV2 to TRBJ2-5, with 7 bases lining up with TRBD1. The J call may be mistaken, given a closer DNA end match to TRBJ2-7. The CDR3 is 11 amino acids. Germline loops: CDR1 SNHLY, CDR2 FYNNEI. CDR3 loop: CASRDSYEQYF. The DNA of the CDR3 is TGTGCCAGTAGGGACAGCTACGAGCAGTACTTC.

This chain links TRBV6-4 with TRBJ2-1, with 9 bases that match TRBD2. The CDR3 runs 14 residues. Per germline, CDR1 MRHNA and CDR2 SNTAGT. V shed 6 bases and J 7 bases; nucleotides not matched to a gene: 7. The CDR3 DNA reads TGTGCCAGCAGCACCGGGACTAGCCCTAATGAGCAGTTCTTC. Protein: CASSTGTSPNEQFF.

This clone occurred a few times. Here the CDR3 DNA reads TGTGCCAGCAGCAAAGAAACCCTCGAGGCTCGAAGCTTGGACTATGGCTACACCTTC. This encodes CASSKETLEARSLDYGYTF. V and J are TRBV21-1 and TRBJ1-2. TRBV21-1 is reported as a pseudogene. This CDR3 comprises 19 residues.

This clone was detected a few times. The chain links TRBV6-1 to TRBJ1-1; no clear D. Deletions cut 2 bases from V and 7 bases from J, with 17 bases between. The CDR3 consists of 15 residues. The germline gives CDR1 MNHNS, CDR2 SASEGT. The CDR3 region has the DNA TGTGCCAGCAGTGAAACATCAATGGGAGGTAATGAAGCTTTCTTT. Protein product: CASSETSMGGNEAFF.

The rearrangement joins TRBV18 to TRBJ2-5; no clear D gene. Germline V gene sequence: CDR1 KGHSH, CDR2 LQKENI. The CDR3 is 14 residues long. Trimming cost V 0 bases and J 1 base, with 6 bases left between them. The CDR3 DNA is TGTGCCAGCTCACCACCAGAGCCCCAAGAGACCCAGTACTTC. Amino acids: CASSPPEPQETQYF.

This clone was seen a handful of times. The rearrangement uses TRBV7-8 and TRBJ2-2, with a possible D match to TRBD1 (5 bases). CDR1 is SGHVS, CDR2 FQNEAQ, per germline. The CDR3 totals 15 residues. Deletions cut 5 bases from V and 1 base from J, with 11 bases between. The CDR3 nucleotides are TGTGCCAGCAGCCTCGGACACGTGAACACCGGGGAGCTGTTTTTT. Protein product: CASSLGHVNTGELFF.

This clone was observed a handful of times. V is TRBV29-1 and J is TRBJ1-1, with a weak D call TRBD1 (6 bases). Trimming cost V 3 bases and J 1 base, with 9 bases left between them. CDR3 length: 13 amino acids. Per the germline V gene, CDR1 is SQVTM and CDR2 is ANQGSEA. CDR3 DNA: TGCAGCGTTGAGGGGGGGCAGAACACTGAAGCTTTCTTT. It specifies CSVEGGQNTEAFF.

V usage is TRBV4-1 and J usage is TRBJ2-4, with 14 bases matching TRBD2. The V gene end was trimmed by 4 bases and the J gene end by 2 bases; junction bases not matched to a gene: 4. The CDR3 is 17 amino acids. The germline CDR1 and CDR2 sequences are MGHRA and YSYEKL. CDR3 region: CASSPWTSGRTKNIQYF. Here the CDR3 DNA reads TGCGCCAGCAGCCCTTGGACTAGCGGGAGGACCAAAAACATTCAGTACTTC.

The V and J genes are TRBV5-4 and TRBJ2-3; D not resolved. Trimming stripped 3 bases from V and 3 bases from J, with 11 bases between. The germline V gene encodes CDR1 SGHNT and CDR2 YYREEE (reference sequence). This CDR3 is 14 amino acids long. The CDR3 loop is CASSWATRTDTQYF. The CDR3 coding sequence is TGTGCCAGCAGCTGGGCCACACGAACAGATACGCAGTATTTT.

The chain couples TRBV7-8 to TRBJ2-2; TRBD2 aligns across 9 bases. CDR3 length equals 18 residues. Germline loops: CDR1 SGHVS, CDR2 FQNEAQ. The ends lost 2 bases at V and 4 bases at J; junction bases unmatched: 11. Here the CDR3 DNA reads TGTGCCAGCAGCTTAAACGTCCGGCGGGAGGGCGTCACCGGGGAGCTGTTTTTT. Its protein product is CASSLNVRREGVTGELFF.

The chain uses TRBV7-8 and TRBJ1-5; D is possibly TRBD1 (5 bases). Trimming removed 5 bases from V and 11 bases from J, with 13 bases in between. Looked up from germline, CDR1 is SGHVS and CDR2 is FQNEAQ. CDR3 length equals 12 residues. The CDR3 here is CASSLRGLAQHF. The CDR3 DNA is TGTGCCAGCAGCCTTAGGGGTCTGGCCCAGCATTTT.

The chain employs TRBV5-4 and TRBJ2-7, with D possibly matching TRBD1 (5 bases). In germline, CDR1 is SGHNT, CDR2 YYREEE (reference sequence). V lost 0 bases, J lost 0 bases, and 7 bases lay in between. The CDR3 totals 14 residues. The CDR3 DNA is TGTGCCAGCAGCTTGGGGGGCCCCTCCTACGAGCAGTACTTC. It encodes CASSLGGPSYEQYF.

The rearrangement joins TRBV27 to TRBJ2-3, with TRBD2 identical over 8 bases. This CDR3 is 16 amino acids long. The junction had 12 bases not matched to a gene; V was cut back by 5 bases and J by 5 bases. CDR1 and CDR2 from the germline V gene are MNHEY and SMNVEV (reference sequence). The CDR3 DNA reads as TGTGCCAGCAGTAGTTGGGTTAGCGGGGTGGGAGATACGCAGTATTTT. This gives the protein CASSSWVSGVGDTQYF.

The rearrangement links TRBV28 to TRBJ2-3, with D possibly being TRBD2 (6 bases). Germline V gives CDR1 MDHEN, CDR2 SYDVKM. The CDR3 is 15 residues long. V lost 6 bases and J 3 bases, leaving 16 bases between the germline ends. The CDR3 DNA reads as TGTGCCAGCAGCGAACCGGGACTTAAAACAGATACGCAGTATTTT. Translating gives CASSEPGLKTDTQYF. The full variable domain, its missing parts supplied by reference TRBV28 and TRBJ2-3, is DVKVTQSSRYLVKRTGEKVFLECVQDMDHENMFWYRQDPGLGLRLIYFSYDVKMKEKGDIPEGYSVSREKKERFSLILESASTNQTSMYLCASSEPGLKTDTQYFGPGTRLTVL.

The sample holds a few counts of this clone. This chain links TRBV5-1 with TRBJ1-3; D possibly corresponds to TRBD1 (5 bases). The CDR3 runs 13 residues. Trimming took 0 bases from V and 7 from J, leaving 8 bases between them. Germline V gene lookup returns CDR1 SGHRS and CDR2 YFSETQ. The DNA of the CDR3 is TGCGCCAGCAGCTTGGAGCAGGGTAACACCATATATTTT. Protein product: CASSLEQGNTIYF.

This chain joins TRBV19 and TRBJ2-2, with D unresolved. V lost 1 base to trimming and J lost 7 bases, with 7 bases between them. Germline loops: CDR1 LNHDA, CDR2 SQIVND (reference sequence). The CDR3 length is 13 residues. The CDR3 sequence: CASSIGPYGELFF. Here the CDR3 DNA reads TGTGCCAGTAGTATAGGTCCGTACGGGGAGCTGTTTTTT.

The chain is built from TRBV30 and TRBJ1-5; D unclear. The CDR3 runs 11 residues. Germline lookup yields CDR1 GTSNPN and CDR2 SVGIG (reference sequence). Trimming took off 5 bases at V and 4 bases at J, with 6 bases between the two ends. The CDR3 nucleotides are TGTGCCTGGGGGGAGAATCAGCCCCAGCATTTT. Amino acids: CAWGENQPQHF.

This clone was detected a few times. This chain connects TRBV5-5 to TRBJ1-4; D is undetermined. Germline CDR1 SGHKS, CDR2 YYEKEE (reference sequence). Between the trimmed V and J ends, which lost 4 bases and 6 bases, there was a span of 16 bases. The CDR3 has 15 amino acids. As DNA, the CDR3 is TGTGCCAGCAGCCCTGGGCCTTACCCGGATGAAAAACTGTTTTTT. Amino acid sequence: CASSPGPYPDEKLFF. Drawing the rest from reference TRBV5-5 and TRBJ1-4, the complete variable domain is DAGVTQSPTHLIKTRGQQVTLRCSPISGHKSVSWYQQVLGQGPQFIFQYYEKEERGRGNFPDRFSARQFPNYSSELNVNALLLGDSALYLCASSPGPYPDEKLFFGSGTQLSVL.

There are many counts of this clone. The rearrangement uses TRBV6-6 and TRBJ2-7; no clear D. CDR1 and CDR2 (germline): MNHNY, SVGAGI (reference sequence). The CDR3 is 14 amino acids. Trimming cost V 0 bases and J 3 bases, with 9 bases left between them. CDR3: CASSYSLVHYEQYF. DNA of the CDR3: TGTGCCAGCAGTTACTCGCTAGTCCACTACGAGCAGTACTTC.

The chain couples TRBV18 to TRBJ1-3, with 7 nucleotides matching TRBD1. This CDR3 spans 17 amino acids. With 0 bases clipped from V and 0 bases from J, the junction kept 5 bases outside the gene matches. The germline V gene encodes CDR1 KGHSH and CDR2 LQKENI. The CDR3 here is CASSPPGTEASGNTIYF. CDR3 sequence (DNA): TGTGCCAGCTCACCACCGGGGACAGAAGCCTCTGGAAACACCATATATTTT.

In its sample, this clone was seen a few times. V gene TRBV27 combines with J gene TRBJ1-5; D is uncertain. This CDR3 is 13 amino acids long. In germline, CDR1 is MNHEY, CDR2 SMNVEV (reference sequence). V lost 5 bases and J 1 base, leaving 6 bases between the germline ends. The DNA of the CDR3 is TGTGCCAGCAGTGAGCGGAGCAATCAGCCCCAGCATTTT. Translated: CASSERSNQPQHF.

The chain has TRBV5-4 and TRBJ2-5; a weak D match, TRBD1 (6 bases). There are 14 residues in the CDR3. V was shortened by 2 bases and J by 4 bases, with 12 bases between the two germline ends. CDR1 is SGHNT and CDR2 is YYREEE in the germline V gene (reference sequence). CDR3 DNA: TGTGCCAGCAGCTTTGGTGGGGGCGTAGAGACCCAGTACTTC. Translated, it gives CASSFGGGVETQYF.